This T cell receptor (beta chain) was documented in a study of human T cells and chemical hapten exposure. Study as a whole: Patch tests applied 0.01% DPC to the upper back and were scored after 6 days. Findings and caveats of the study: No shift was seen in TCRs above 1 in 1000 frequency with DPC sensitization. A positive correlation with patch test score was found for PT1 expanded TCR counts. Alopecia affecting every donor means their immune response may not match healthy people's.

As regards this clonotype: Its antigen is unknown.

Using its own MiXCR run on the RACE reads, TCRdb lists one record per CDR3 protein. Found here are more than 95,000 distinct CDR3 sequences, roughly a third of them singletons; the top ten hold approximately 3%. Per germline, CDR1 SGHVS and CDR2 FNYEAQ. The CDR3 loop spans 18 amino acids. V lost 6 bases and J lost 0; bases outside the gene matches: 6. Described time point: patch test 3, about 24 weeks after DPC sensitization. Treatment described: therapeutic diphenylcyclopropenone sensitization with weekly scalp DPC. The origin of this receptor is a man aged 40-55 years with alopecia areata. Some clones in this sample may be carry-over from other donors' samples. Sample: whole blood, taken in connection with sensitization to the hapten diphenylcyclopropenone (DPC). The chain has TRBV7-6 and TRBJ2-1; TRBD2 aligns across 15 bases. CDR3 sequence reads: CASSPGTSGRSSYNEQFF. CDR3 sequence (DNA): TGTGCCAGCAGTCCCGGGACTAGCGGGAGGAGCTCCTACAATGAGCAGTTCTTC.